Included here is one T cell receptor (beta chain) sequence, with context. Antigen: not known. The data were obtained in a study of T cell responses to AZD1222 COVID-19 vaccine. Study-level points and caveats: White British ancestry dominated among donors, who included more females, and clonal diversity was possibly underestimated. Recipients of two AZD1222 doses showed rising Spike-specific TCR breadth and depth. With dominance at 160-218 and 743-854, vaccine-associated CD4 TCRs spanned spike.

Profiled with immunoSEQ multiplex PCR; TCRdb holds only in-frame clones, not every one. This table holds about 130,000 clones, roughly 90% found once. The source was peripheral blood, collected 28 days after the second AZD1222 dose. The clonotype originates from an adult who received the AZD1222 COVID-19 vaccine.

The CDR3 region has the DNA TGTGCCATCTCTGAGGACGGCTACACCTTC. Translation: CAISEDGYTF. The chain uses TRBV10-3 and TRBJ1-2; D is undetermined. The CDR3 contains 10 residues. The germline CDR1 and CDR2 sequences are ENHRY and SYGVKD. The germline V and J ends were trimmed by 8 bases and 8 bases, with 9 bases remaining between them.